Given below is one T cell receptor (beta chain) in context. The CDR3 covers 14 residues. The V and J ends lost 2 bases and 6 bases respectively, with 13 bases between them. From germline, CDR1 is MNHEY and CDR2 SVGEGT. The data originate from a study of blood T cells in healthy people across ages. A second PCR of 7 to 11 cycles used a sample-barcoded 5' primer and a J-beta primer mix. A template-switch adaptor that had 12 random nucleotides put a tag on each cDNA molecule. Sequencing recovered at least 2.5 million CDR3-containing paired-end reads from each sample. TCRdb re-called the 5' RACE reads through MiXCR, storing one row per CDR3 protein. Among about 640,000 distinct CDR3 sequences listed, about 28% were seen once.

The source material was blood. V and J are TRBV6-2 or TRBV6-3 and TRBJ1-2; no clear D. The receptor's source is a woman aged 80 or over in good health. In nucleotides, the CDR3 is TGTGCCAGCAGTTACCAGCTGGGAATCGATGGCTACACCTTC. This codes for CASSYQLGIDGYTF.